The present TCR beta chain was sequenced within a study of blood T cell repertoires in COVID-19. Study summary: Acute and convalescent COVID-19 specimens originated in the United States, Italy and Spain. T cells, B-cell-depleted T cells, or PBMCs supplied cDNA or gDNA.

Per the original data handling: Reference gene primers were amplified, and this amplification served to estimate nucleated cell counts. The repertoire was sequenced with immunoSEQ multiplex PCR; TCRdb's copy has only in-frame clones and lacks some. The V and J calls and clone size come from that table; D and trimming were worked out from the DNA. The profile covers about 200,000 clones, with 88% appearing a single time and less than 5.5% taken by the ten largest. This clonotype originated in a human donor in a cohort sampled during active COVID-19. The specimen sequenced was peripheral blood.

In DNA, the CDR3 is TGCGCCAGCAGCCAAGGTGCCGGGGCCTACGAGCAGTACTTC. This codes for CASSQGAGAYEQYF. The chain combines TRBV4-3 with TRBJ2-7; possibly TRBD2 for D (5 bases). The CDR3 consists of 14 residues. Germline V lookup: CDR1 LGHNA, CDR2 YSLEER. V lost 1 base and J 2 bases, leaving 9 bases between the germline ends.